The clone carrying this T cell receptor (beta chain) was seen repeatedly, ten times or more. Its antigen is not identified. Libraries of TCR beta came from quantitative 5'-RACE with molecular barcodes. TCRdb re-called the 5' RACE reads through MiXCR, storing one row per CDR3 protein. Found here are fewer than 250,000 distinct CDR3 sequences, 10% to 13% of them singletons; the top ten hold less than 3%. These data originate in a study of CD8 T cells in ankylosing spondylitis. Study-wide findings and caveats: Disease-linked clones displayed a CD8+ phenotype and appeared relatively rarely in peripheral blood. There were earlier reports of some motif variants in reactive arthritis synovial fluid and blood.

Trimming cost V 5 bases and J 9 bases; bases outside gene matches: 12. Germline loops: CDR1 MNHNS, CDR2 SASEGT. This CDR3 is 15 amino acids long. This clonotype originated in a male donor with ankylosing spondylitis or in good health (not recorded which). Sequenced: blood, either unsorted or a sorted T cell fraction (not recorded which). The genes are TRBV6-1 and TRBJ2-1; 8 positions match TRBD2. The CDR3 loop is CASSRRGGSEGEQFF. The CDR3 DNA sequence: TGTGCCAGCAGTCGCCGGGGGGGTTCGGAAGGTGAGCAGTTCTTC.